What follows is one T cell receptor beta chain and its context. Antigen: not known. V dropped 6 bases and J dropped 4 bases, with 12 bases sitting between them. The CDR3 is made up of 13 amino acids. Germline V gives CDR1 LNHDA, CDR2 SQIVND (reference sequence). These data belong to a study of cytomegalovirus exposure and HLA in healthy donors. Study-wide results and caveats: Rare TCR sequences predominated, though certain public TCRs were found in many donors. In the 120 validation repertoires, roughly 94% of cluster scores exceeded 0, per a later analysis. It was 150 to 200 TCR beta chains that were listed as cytomegalovirus-associated.

Only in-frame clones appear in the TCRdb table, and some are missing; sequencing was by immunoSEQ multiplex PCR. The table lists some 110,000 clones, 88% of them singletons. The donors were part of the 120-subject validation cohort, which stood apart from the roughly 700-subject first cohort. The sequencing sample was made of PBMCs. This chain uses TRBV19 with TRBJ1-2, with unresolved D. The clonotype was recovered from a woman under 30 in good health and CMV-seropositive. The chain's CDR3 is CASSSAVGYGYTF. The CDR3 nucleotides are TGTGCCAGTAGCTCGGCGGTCGGCTATGGCTACACCTTC.